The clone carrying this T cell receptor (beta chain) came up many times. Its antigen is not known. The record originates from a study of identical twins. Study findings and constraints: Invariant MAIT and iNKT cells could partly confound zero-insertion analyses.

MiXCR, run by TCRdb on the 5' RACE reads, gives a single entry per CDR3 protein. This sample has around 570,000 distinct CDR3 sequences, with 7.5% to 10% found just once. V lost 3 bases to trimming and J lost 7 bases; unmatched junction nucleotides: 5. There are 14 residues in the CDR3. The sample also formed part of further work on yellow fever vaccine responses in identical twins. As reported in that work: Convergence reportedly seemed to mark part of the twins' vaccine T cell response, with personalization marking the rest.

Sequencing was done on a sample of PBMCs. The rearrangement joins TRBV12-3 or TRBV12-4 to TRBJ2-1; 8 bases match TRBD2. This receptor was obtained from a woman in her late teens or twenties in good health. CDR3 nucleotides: TGTGCCAGCAGTTTGGGGGGCGGGAGGAATGAGCAGTTCTTC. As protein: CASSLGGGRNEQFF.